These 11 T cell receptor beta chains originate from one sample sequenced in a study of blood T cell repertoires in COVID-19. Produced via immunoSEQ multiplex PCR; TCRdb's table is partial and in-frame only. The data hold about 68,000 clones, with around nine tenths observed a single time. The source material was peripheral blood. The receptors were sampled from a man aged 40-49 years with COVID-19, enrolled during active disease.

V gene TRBV2 combines with J gene TRBJ1-5; D is possibly TRBD1 (5 bases). The germline V and J ends were trimmed by 2 bases and 0 bases, with 5 bases remaining between them. CDR3 length: 14 amino acids. Germline V gene data show CDR1 as SNHLY and CDR2 as FYNNEI. The CDR3 DNA reads TGTGCCAGCAGTGAACAGGGTAGCAATCAGCCCCAGCATTTT. This translates into CASSEQGSNQPQHF.

This chain links TRBV10-3 with TRBJ2-1; D may be TRBD2 (5 bases). Germline assignment: CDR1 ENHRY and CDR2 SYGVKD. This CDR3 region has 14 residues. The V gene lost 7 bases and the J gene lost 1 base, with 11 bases spanning the gap. The CDR3 is CAITGVQSYNEQFF. The CDR3 coding sequence is TGTGCCATCACCGGGGTGCAATCCTACAATGAGCAGTTCTTC.

This clone was seen only a few times. This chain joins TRBV3-1 (or the pseudogene TRBV3-2) and TRBJ1-3, with D perhaps TRBD1 (5 bases). Germline V gene lookup returns CDR1 LGHDT and CDR2 YNNKEL (reference sequence). The CDR3 consists of 16 residues. The V end was cut by 2 bases, the J end by 3 bases, with 14 bases between. CDR3 sequence (DNA): TGTGCCAGCAGCCAATCTTTGGGGGGTGGTGGAAACACCATATATTTT. Protein product: CASSQSLGGGGNTIYF.

The V gene is TRBV5-4, the J gene TRBJ2-3, with D perhaps matching TRBD1 (5 bases). Between the trimmed V and J ends, which lost 4 bases and 0 bases, there was a span of 9 bases. This CDR3 is built from 14 residues. Per germline, CDR1 SGHNT and CDR2 YYREEE (reference sequence). The CDR3 sequence: CASSQGLSTDTQYF. Written as DNA, the CDR3 is TGTGCCAGCAGCCAGGGCTTAAGCACAGATACGCAGTATTTT.

Only one count was recorded for this clone. The chain has TRBV7-2 and TRBJ2-7; 7 bases align to TRBD1. In germline, CDR1 is SGHTA, CDR2 FQGNSA. Losses at the gene ends were 3 bases for V and 2 bases for J; bases not matched to a gene: 7. This CDR3 contains 15 residues. In DNA, the CDR3 is TGTGCCAGCAGCTTCCCGACAGGGTCCCCCTACGAGCAGTACTTC. It is translated as CASSFPTGSPYEQYF.

The CDR3 DNA reads TGTGCCTGGAGGATTAAAGACAGAAACACTGAAGCTTTCTTT. Translating it yields CAWRIKDRNTEAFF. This sequence joins TRBV30 and TRBJ1-1, with D perhaps matching TRBD1 (5 bases). This CDR3 contains 14 residues. Germline CDR1 and CDR2: GTSNPN and SVGIG (reference sequence). Between the trimmed V and J ends, which lost 3 bases and 2 bases, there was a span of 13 bases.

The rearrangement uses TRBV7-2 and TRBJ1-5; 8 bases match TRBD1. Per the germline V gene, CDR1 is SGHTA and CDR2 is FQGNSA. This CDR3 comprises 13 residues. The ends lost 5 bases at V and 6 bases at J; junction bases unmatched: 3. The CDR3 region has the DNA TGTGCCAGCAGCGCTGGACAGGGTCAGCCCCAGCATTTT. Protein product: CASSAGQGQPQHF.

This chain connects TRBV29-1 to TRBJ1-4; D is possibly TRBD1 (6 bases). Per germline, CDR1 SQVTM and CDR2 ANQGSEA. V lost 6 bases, J lost 4 bases, and 21 bases lay in between. This CDR3 contains 16 residues. CDR3 DNA: TGCAGCGTCTCCACAGGGAGCGGGGGCAATAATGAAAAACTGTTTTTT. Its protein is CSVSTGSGGNNEKLFF.

This clone was detected only once. The chain has TRBV3-1 (or the pseudogene TRBV3-2) and TRBJ2-2, with 13 nucleotides matching TRBD2. The CDR3 contains 19 residues. Trimming took 0 bases from V and 1 from J; bases not matched to a gene: 5. Germline V lookup: CDR1 LGHDT, CDR2 YNNKEL (reference sequence). The CDR3 sequence is CASSQEGLAGTGNTGELFF. CDR3 bases: TGTGCCAGCAGCCAAGAGGGACTAGCGGGGACGGGGAACACCGGGGAGCTGTTTTTT.

The V call is TRBV2, the J call TRBJ2-1; 7 positions match TRBD1. Germline V gene data show CDR1 as SNHLY and CDR2 as FYNNEI. The J segment lost 16 bases and the V segment lost 10 bases, leaving 10 bases of the junction unmatched. The CDR3 extends over 10 amino acids. This chain's CDR3 is CATRGLEKFF. In DNA, the CDR3 is TGTGCCACTAGGGGGCTAGAGAAATTCTTC. The full variable domain, its missing parts supplied by reference TRBV2 and TRBJ2-1, is EPEVTQTPSHQVTQMGQEVILRCVPISNHLYFYWYRQILGQKVEFLVSFYNNEISEKSEIFDDQFSVERPDGSNFTLKIRSTKLEDSAMYFCATRGLEKFFGPGTRLTVL.

This clone was counted between two and nine times. The chain joins TRBV10-1 to TRBJ2-2; TRBD1 matches 8 bases. Trimming at V came to 2 bases and at J to 7 bases, leaving 6 bases not matched to a gene. This CDR3 comprises 15 residues. The germline V gene encodes CDR1 WNHNN and CDR2 SYGVQD (reference sequence). Here the CDR3 DNA reads TGCGCCAGCAGTGAGACTAGGACAGGGTTCGGGGAGCTGTTTTTT. Translating it yields CASSETRTGFGELFF.